The next 9 T cell receptor beta chains were all read from a single sample in a study of technical replicates of blood from a few donors (dated by TCRdb to about 2017). Library preparation used the immunoSEQ multiplex PCR assay. The source is immuneACCESS, and TCRdb retained only in-frame sequences with V and J called. Part of the clones is not carried over; for the studies checked, unresolved V genes explain less than half of this, and the remainder is unexplained. The sample contains around 70,000 clones, around 94% of them found a single time. The ten largest clones add up to about 0.35% of the sample. The sequenced material came from T cells isolated from PBMCs. These receptors all come from a human donor in good health.

The CDR3 DNA reads TGCAGCGTTCCAGACAGTCCTGGCTACACCTTC. Its translation is CSVPDSPGYTF. The rearrangement uses TRBV29-1 and TRBJ1-2, with a weak D call TRBD1 (5 bases). Germline loops: CDR1 SQVTM, CDR2 ANQGSEA. The CDR3 is made up of 11 amino acids. V was pared by 5 bases and J by 7 bases, with 11 bases between.

This sequence joins TRBV5-6 and TRBJ2-3; TRBD2 matches at 14 bases. Germline V gene sequence: CDR1 SGHDT, CDR2 YYEEEE. The CDR3 extends over 16 amino acids. The V and J ends lost 5 bases and 2 bases, in that order; junction bases with no gene match: 4. CDR3 amino acids: CASRGLAGVYTDTQYF. The CDR3 DNA reads TGTGCCAGCAGGGGACTAGCGGGAGTGTACACAGATACGCAGTATTTT.

This sequence joins TRBV4-1 and TRBJ2-7; TRBD2 might be the D (7 bases). V was shortened by 1 base and J by 5 bases, with 15 bases between the two germline ends. CDR1 is MGHRA and CDR2 is YSYEKL in the germline V gene. This CDR3 has 15 residues. In DNA form, the CDR3 reads TGCGCCAGCAGCCAAGTAATGAGGGGGAGGGACGAGCAGTACTTC. Its protein product is CASSQVMRGRDEQYF.

This clone was detected once. The J gene is TRBJ2-7, the V gene TRBV11-1, with TRBD2 as a possible D gene (5 bases). The CDR3 is made up of 12 amino acids. Germline V gene lookup returns CDR1 SGHAT and CDR2 FQDESV (reference sequence). This CDR3 reads CASRGSSYEQYF. The CDR3, as DNA: TGTGCTTCCCGGGGAAGCTCCTACGAGCAGTACTTC.

This sequence joins TRBV7-9 and TRBJ2-7; D unclear. The CDR3 runs 14 residues. The germline V and J ends were trimmed by 5 bases and 4 bases, with 15 bases remaining between them. The germline V gene has CDR1 SEHNR and CDR2 FQNEAQ (reference sequence). As DNA, the CDR3 is TGTGCCAGCAGCCCACAGTCGCCGATTTACGAGCAGTACTTC. Translating gives CASSPQSPIYEQYF.

V is TRBV9 and J is TRBJ2-1; 12 bases agree with TRBD2. In germline, CDR1 is SGDLS, CDR2 YYNGEE. This CDR3 comprises 15 residues. V shed 4 bases, J shed 8 bases, and the junction held 7 bases outside the gene matches. This CDR3 reads CASSPGLAGFDEQFF. The CDR3 coding sequence is TGTGCCAGCAGCCCGGGACTAGCGGGCTTCGATGAGCAGTTCTTC.

In this sample, this clone turned up once. The chain carries TRBV9 and TRBJ1-4; tentatively, D is TRBD1 (6 bases). The CDR3 is made up of 16 amino acids. Germline V lookup: CDR1 SGDLS, CDR2 YYNGEE. The V end was cut by 5 bases, the J end by 0 bases, with 14 bases between. The CDR3 sequence: CASSRTALATNEKLFF. For the CDR3, the DNA is TGTGCCAGCAGTAGGACAGCACTGGCAACTAATGAAAAACTGTTTTTT.

The genes are TRBV4-3 and TRBJ2-1; 9 nucleotides agree with TRBD2. The CDR3 has 15 residues. The germline V gene encodes CDR1 LGHNA and CDR2 YSLEER. Trimming cost V 2 bases and J 7 bases; bases outside gene matches: 6. The chain's CDR3 is CASSQLAGEWNEQFF. CDR3 nucleotides: TGCGCCAGCAGCCAATTAGCGGGAGAATGGAATGAGCAGTTCTTC.

This chain uses TRBV11-3 with TRBJ2-5; D possibly corresponds to TRBD2 (6 bases). V gave up 4 bases and J gave up 3 bases, with 15 bases separating them. Germline CDR1 and CDR2: SGHNT and YENEEA. CDR3 length: 15 amino acids. CDR3 DNA: TGTGCCAGCAGCTCCGGGTGGGAGGAGGAAGAGACCCAGTACTTC. Translated: CASSSGWEEEETQYF.